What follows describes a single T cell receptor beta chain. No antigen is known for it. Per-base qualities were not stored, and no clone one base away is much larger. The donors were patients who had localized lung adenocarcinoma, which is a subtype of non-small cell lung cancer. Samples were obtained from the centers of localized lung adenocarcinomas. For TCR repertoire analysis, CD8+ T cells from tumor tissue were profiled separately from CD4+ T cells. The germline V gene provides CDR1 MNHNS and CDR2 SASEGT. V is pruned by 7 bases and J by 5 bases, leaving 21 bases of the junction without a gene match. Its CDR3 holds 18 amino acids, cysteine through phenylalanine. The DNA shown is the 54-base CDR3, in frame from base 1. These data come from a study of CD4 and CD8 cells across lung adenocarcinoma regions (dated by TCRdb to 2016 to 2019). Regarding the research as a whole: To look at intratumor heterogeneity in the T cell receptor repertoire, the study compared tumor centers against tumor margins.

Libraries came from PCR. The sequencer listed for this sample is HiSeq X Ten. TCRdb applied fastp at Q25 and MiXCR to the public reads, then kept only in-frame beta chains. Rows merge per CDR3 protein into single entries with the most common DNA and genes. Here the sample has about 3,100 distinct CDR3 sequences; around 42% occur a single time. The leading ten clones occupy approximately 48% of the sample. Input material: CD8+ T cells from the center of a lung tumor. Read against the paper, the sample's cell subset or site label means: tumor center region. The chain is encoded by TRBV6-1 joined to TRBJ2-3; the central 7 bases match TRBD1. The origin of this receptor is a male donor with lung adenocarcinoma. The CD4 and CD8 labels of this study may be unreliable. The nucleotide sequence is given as TGTGCCAGCACCCGGACAGGCCTGGGGCCTGGATACGTAGATACGCAGTATTTT. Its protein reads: CASTRTGLGPGYVDTQYF.